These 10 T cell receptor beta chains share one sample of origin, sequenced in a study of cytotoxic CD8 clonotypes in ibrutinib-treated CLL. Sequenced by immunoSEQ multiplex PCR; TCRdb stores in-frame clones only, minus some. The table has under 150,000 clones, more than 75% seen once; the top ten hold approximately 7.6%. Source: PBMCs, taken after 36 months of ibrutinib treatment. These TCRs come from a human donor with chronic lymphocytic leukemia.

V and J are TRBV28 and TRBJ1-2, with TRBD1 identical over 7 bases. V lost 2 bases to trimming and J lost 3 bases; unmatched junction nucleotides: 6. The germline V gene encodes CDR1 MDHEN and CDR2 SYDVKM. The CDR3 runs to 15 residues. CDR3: CASSLLGQYDYGYTF. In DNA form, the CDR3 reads TGTGCCAGCAGTTTACTGGGACAGTATGACTATGGCTACACCTTC.

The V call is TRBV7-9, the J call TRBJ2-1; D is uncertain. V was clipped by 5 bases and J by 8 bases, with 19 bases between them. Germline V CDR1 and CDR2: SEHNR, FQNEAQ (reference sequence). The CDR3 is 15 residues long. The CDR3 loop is CASSRITGPGHEQFF. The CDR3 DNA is TGTGCCAGCAGCAGAATCACCGGCCCTGGCCATGAGCAGTTCTTC.

The CDR3 DNA reads as TGTGCCAGCAGCTTAGAGGGACTAGCGGGGTATGAGCAGTTCTTC. Protein product: CASSLEGLAGYEQFF. The rearrangement joins TRBV13 to TRBJ2-1; 13 nucleotides match TRBD2. Per the germline V gene, CDR1 is PRHDT and CDR2 is FYEKMQ (reference sequence). V lost 1 base and J lost 8; bases outside the gene matches: 2. The CDR3 loop spans 15 amino acids. Using reference TRBV13 and TRBJ2-1 for the parts outside the CDR3, the full variable domain is AAGVIQSPRHLIKEKRETATLKCYPIPRHDTVYWYQQGPGQDPQFLISFYEKMQSDKGSIPDRFSAQQFSDYHSELNMSSLELGDSALYFCASSLEGLAGYEQFFGPGTRLTVL.

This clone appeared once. The CDR3 nucleotides read TGTGCCAGCAGCTCGGGACAGGGGGTATTCTTT. It encodes CASSSGQGVFF. This chain connects TRBV13 to TRBJ1-1; TRBD1 matches 11 bases. Germline trimming cut 4 bases from V and 14 bases from J; bases unmatched to any gene: 3. Per germline, CDR1 PRHDT and CDR2 FYEKMQ (reference sequence). This CDR3 is 11 amino acids long.

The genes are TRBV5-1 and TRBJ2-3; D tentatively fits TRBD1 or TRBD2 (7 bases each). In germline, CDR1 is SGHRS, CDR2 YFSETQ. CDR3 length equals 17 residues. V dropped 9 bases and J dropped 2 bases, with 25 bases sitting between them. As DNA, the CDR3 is TGCGCCACCCGATGGGGAGGGGGCTACGGATTCACAGATACGCAGTATTTT. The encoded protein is CATRWGGGYGFTDTQYF.

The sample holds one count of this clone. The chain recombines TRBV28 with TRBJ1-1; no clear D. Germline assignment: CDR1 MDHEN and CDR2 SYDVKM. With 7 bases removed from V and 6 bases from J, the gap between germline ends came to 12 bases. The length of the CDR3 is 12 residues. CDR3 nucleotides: TGTGCCAGCACCCTTAATTTGGCTGAAGCTTTCTTT. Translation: CASTLNLAEAFF.

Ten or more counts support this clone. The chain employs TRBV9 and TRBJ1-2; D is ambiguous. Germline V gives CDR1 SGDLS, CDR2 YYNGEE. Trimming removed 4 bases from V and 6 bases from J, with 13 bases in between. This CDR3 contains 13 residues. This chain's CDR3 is CASSTDTAHGYTF. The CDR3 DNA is TGTGCCAGCAGCACCGACACGGCACATGGCTACACCTTC.

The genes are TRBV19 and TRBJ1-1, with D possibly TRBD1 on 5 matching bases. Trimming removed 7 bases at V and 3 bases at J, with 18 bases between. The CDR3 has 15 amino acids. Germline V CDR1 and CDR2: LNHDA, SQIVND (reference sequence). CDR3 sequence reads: CASIDGAAGDTEAFF. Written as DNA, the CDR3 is TGTGCCAGTATCGACGGGGCGGCGGGGGACACTGAAGCTTTCTTT.

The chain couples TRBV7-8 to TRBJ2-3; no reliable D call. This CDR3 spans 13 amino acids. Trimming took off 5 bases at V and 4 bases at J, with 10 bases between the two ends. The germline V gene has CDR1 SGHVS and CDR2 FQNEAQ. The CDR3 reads CASSPLGPDTQYF. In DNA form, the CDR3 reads TGTGCCAGCAGCCCGCTCGGCCCAGATACGCAGTATTTT.

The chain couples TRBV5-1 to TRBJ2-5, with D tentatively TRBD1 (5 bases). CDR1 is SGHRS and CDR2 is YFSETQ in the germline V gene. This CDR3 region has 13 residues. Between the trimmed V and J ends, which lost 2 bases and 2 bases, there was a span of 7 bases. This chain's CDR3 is CASSFSGQETQYF. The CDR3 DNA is TGCGCCAGCAGCTTCTCAGGGCAAGAGACCCAGTACTTC.